The 31 T cell receptor beta chains below come from one sample, sequenced in a study of brain T cells in children with intractable seizures. Sequencing used immunoSEQ multiplex PCR; TCRdb keeps in-frame clones, though not all of them. This table has under 400,000 clones, more than 85% appearing once. Time point: blood from clinic visit 5 months post-surgery; TSC patient then seizure free. The input for sequencing was peripheral blood, taken roughly 5 months after surgery. The receptors originated from a boy younger than two with tuberous sclerosis and intractable seizures.

About this clone: Other DNA variants within this sample encode the same CDR3. The chain employs TRBV9 and TRBJ2-7; D possibly corresponds to TRBD2 (5 bases). The CDR3 length is 14 residues. V was cut by 0 bases and J by 1 base, with 8 bases left in between. Germline lookup yields CDR1 SGDLS and CDR2 YYNGEE. Written as DNA, the CDR3 is TGTGCCAGCAGCGTAGCTGAGGGTTCCTACGAGCAGTACTTC. Translation: CASSVAEGSYEQYF.

The CDR3, as DNA: TGTGCCAGCAGCGTAGACGGGGGACCCACCGGGGAGCTGTTTTTT. It specifies CASSVDGGPTGELFF. The chain recombines TRBV9 with TRBJ2-2; tentative D call: TRBD2 (6 bases). Between the trimmed V and J ends, which lost 0 bases and 4 bases, there was a span of 10 bases. This CDR3 is built from 15 residues. From germline, CDR1 is SGDLS and CDR2 YYNGEE.

The chain couples TRBV11-2 to TRBJ2-1, with 11 bases aligning to TRBD2. Trimming took 3 bases from V and 5 from J; bases not matched to a gene: 6. The CDR3 spans 16 residues. The germline gives CDR1 SGHAT, CDR2 FQNNGV. The CDR3 region has the DNA TGTGCCAGCAGCTTCCCACTAGCGGGAGCGAACAATGAGCAGTTCTTC. It is translated as CASSFPLAGANNEQFF.

The chain combines TRBV27 with TRBJ2-7; 9 bases align to TRBD2. Unmatched junction bases numbered 2, after V lost 3 bases and J lost 2 bases. The V gene's germline CDR1 is MNHEY and CDR2 SMNVEV (reference sequence). This CDR3 is 14 amino acids long. CDR3 sequence reads: CASSFRGGAYEQYF. In DNA, the CDR3 is TGTGCCAGCAGTTTCCGCGGGGGGGCCTACGAGCAGTACTTC.

This chain joins TRBV10-2 and TRBJ2-3; D is perhaps TRBD1 or TRBD2 (5 bases each). The CDR3 extends over 11 amino acids. The V end lost 10 bases, the J end lost 9 bases, and 14 bases lay between the germline ends. From germline, CDR1 is WSHSY and CDR2 SAAADI. CDR3 DNA: TGCGCCAAGGCTAGCTCAGGGACGCAGTATTTT. Translation: CAKASSGTQYF.

The chain links TRBV7-6 to TRBJ2-1; 10 positions agree with TRBD2. This CDR3 is built from 15 residues. The ends lost 2 bases at V and 6 bases at J; junction bases unmatched: 4. The germline V gene has CDR1 SGHVS and CDR2 FNYEAQ. CDR3 sequence: CASSLRLAGGNEQFF. As DNA, the CDR3 is TGTGCCAGCAGCTTACGACTAGCGGGTGGCAATGAGCAGTTCTTC.

J is TRBJ1-3 and V is TRBV6-5; 7 bases are a match to TRBD1. This CDR3 spans 15 amino acids. V shed 6 bases, J shed 8 bases, and the junction held 13 bases outside the gene matches. Per germline, CDR1 MNHEY and CDR2 SVGAGI. The CDR3 protein is CASSLNPTGRHTIYF. CDR3 nucleotide sequence: TGTGCCAGCAGCCTAAACCCGACAGGGAGACACACCATATATTTT.

This chain links TRBV4-1 with TRBJ2-5; no definite D call. The V gene lost 0 bases and the J gene lost 0 bases, with 14 bases spanning the gap. This CDR3 contains 17 residues. Per the germline V gene, CDR1 is MGHRA and CDR2 is YSYEKL. CDR3 DNA sequence: TGCGCCAGCAGCCAAGATTTGGGCAGGTTATACCAAGAGACCCAGTACTTC. Translation gives CASSQDLGRLYQETQYF.

CDR3 sequence reads: CASSEYGLAGQQFF. Written as DNA, the CDR3 is TGTGCCAGCAGTGAATATGGACTAGCGGGTCAGCAGTTCTTC. The J gene is TRBJ2-1, the V gene TRBV6-4; 11 positions match TRBD2. The germline V gene encodes CDR1 MRHNA and CDR2 SNTAGT. This CDR3 region has 14 residues. The junction had 6 bases not matched to a gene; V was cut back by 3 bases and J by 11 bases.

This chain links TRBV29-1 with TRBJ2-1; 9 nucleotides align to TRBD2. Germline V CDR1 and CDR2: SQVTM, ANQGSEA. With V trimmed by 7 bases and J by 6 bases, 10 bases remained unmatched. The CDR3 has 14 residues. In DNA form, the CDR3 reads TGCAGCGCAGATACTAGCGGGCCCGGCAATGAGCAGTTCTTC. This gives the protein CSADTSGPGNEQFF.

This clone was observed a single time. The chain combines TRBV12-3 or TRBV12-4 with TRBJ2-7; possibly TRBD2 for D (6 bases). Trimming cost V 5 bases and J 6 bases, with 11 bases left between them. The CDR3 is 12 residues long. The CDR3: CASSPPGGEQYF. The CDR3 region has the DNA TGTGCCAGCAGTCCGCCCGGGGGCGAGCAGTACTTC.

This chain joins TRBV9 and TRBJ1-4; a possible D gene is TRBD1 (5 bases). V lost 4 bases to trimming and J lost 8 bases, with 15 bases between them. Germline V gives CDR1 SGDLS, CDR2 YYNGEE. This CDR3 comprises 14 residues. The CDR3 coding sequence is TGTGCCAGCAGCCTTCCCGGGACCAACGAAAAACTGTTTTTT. Its protein is CASSLPGTNEKLFF.

V is TRBV11-1 and J is TRBJ2-2; a weak D match, TRBD1 (5 bases). Germline CDR1 and CDR2: SGHAT and FQDESV (reference sequence). The V end lost 2 bases, the J end lost 2 bases, and 9 bases lay between the germline ends. The CDR3 contains 15 residues. The CDR3 sequence: CASSLRTTNTGELFF. Written as DNA, the CDR3 is TGTGCCAGCAGCTTACGGACAACCAACACCGGGGAGCTGTTTTTT.

V gene TRBV7-9 combines with J gene TRBJ1-2; D is perhaps TRBD1 (6 bases). From germline, CDR1 is SEHNR and CDR2 FQNEAQ (reference sequence). The CDR3 covers 11 residues. Trimming left V 5 bases short and J 8 bases short, with 9 bases between. CDR3 nucleotide sequence: TGTGCCAGCAGCAAAACAGGGGGCTACACCTTC. It is translated as CASSKTGGYTF.

The chain combines TRBV10-3 with TRBJ2-7; possible D gene TRBD2, 5 bases. Germline assignment: CDR1 ENHRY and CDR2 SYGVKD. Trimming pared 2 bases from V and 4 bases from J, leaving 12 bases between. The CDR3 extends over 14 amino acids. The CDR3 reads CAISEIWVAYEQYF. Here the CDR3 DNA reads TGTGCCATCAGTGAGATCTGGGTAGCGTACGAGCAGTACTTC.

This chain connects TRBV28 to TRBJ2-7; no clear D. CDR3 length: 13 residues. Germline-derived CDR1 and CDR2 are MDHEN and SYDVKM. Trimming took 5 bases from V and 3 from J, leaving 11 bases between them. CDR3 DNA sequence: TGTGCCAGCAGTCTTTCTCCACTCTACGAGCAGTACTTC. Translation gives CASSLSPLYEQYF.

This chain connects TRBV7-6 to TRBJ2-7, with TRBD2 identical over 10 bases. The CDR3 consists of 18 residues. V gave up 2 bases and J gave up 6 bases; unmatched junction bases: 16. Germline V gene sequence: CDR1 SGHVS, CDR2 FNYEAQ. The CDR3 DNA reads TGTGCCAGCAGCTTAAGAGCGGGAGGGCCTAGTGCTAACGGCGAGCAGTACTTC. Protein sequence: CASSLRAGGPSANGEQYF.

V is TRBV7-9 and J is TRBJ2-7; D unresolved. CDR3 length: 14 residues. CDR1 and CDR2 from the germline V gene are SEHNR and FQNEAQ (reference sequence). Trimming left V 1 base short and J 4 bases short, with 11 bases between. CDR3 in amino acids: CASSLGYLLYEQYF. The CDR3, as DNA: TGTGCCAGCAGCTTAGGTTACCTCTTATACGAGCAGTACTTC.

The chain carries TRBV14 and TRBJ1-1; TRBD1 is a possible D gene (5 bases). Per the germline V gene, CDR1 is SGHDN and CDR2 is FVKESK. Trimming shortened V by 3 bases and J by 1 base, and 6 bases separated the two germline ends. The CDR3 extends over 13 amino acids. The CDR3 nucleotides are TGTGCCAGCAGCCAGGGGACGAACACTGAAGCTTTCTTT. This codes for CASSQGTNTEAFF.

Turning to this clone: The sample carries other DNA sequences with the same CDR3. The chain couples TRBV9 to TRBJ1-3; unclear D gene. The germline V gene encodes CDR1 SGDLS and CDR2 YYNGEE. The CDR3 covers 13 residues. V lost 0 bases, J lost 0 bases, and 1 base lay in between. The CDR3 region is CASSVDSGNTIYF. The CDR3 coding sequence is TGTGCCAGCAGCGTAGACTCTGGAAACACCATATATTTT.

The V call is TRBV2, the J call TRBJ1-2; perhaps TRBD1 as D (5 bases). CDR1 SNHLY and CDR2 FYNNEI come from the germline V gene. The germline V and J ends were trimmed by 8 bases and 4 bases, with 11 bases remaining between them. The CDR3 sequence is 12 residues long. CDR3: CASGRGVYGYTF. The CDR3, as DNA: TGTGCCAGCGGAAGGGGTGTCTATGGCTACACCTTC.

The chain uses TRBV27 and TRBJ1-2, with D perhaps TRBD1 (5 bases). CDR1 and CDR2 from the germline V gene are MNHEY and SMNVEV (reference sequence). The CDR3 spans 16 residues. V lost 0 bases to trimming and J lost 3 bases, with 14 bases between them. CDR3: CASSLSGQGPYYGYTF. In DNA, the CDR3 is TGTGCCAGCAGTTTATCCGGACAAGGGCCATACTATGGCTACACCTTC.

The chain links TRBV10-2 to TRBJ1-5; D is possibly TRBD1 (5 bases). From germline, CDR1 is WSHSY and CDR2 SAAADI. The CDR3 totals 15 residues. V was shortened by 2 bases and J by 0 bases, with 8 bases between the two germline ends. The CDR3 bases are TGCGCCAGCAGTGAGAACAGGAATAGCAATCAGCCCCAGCATTTT. Protein: CASSENRNSNQPQHF.

This rearrangement joins TRBV2 to TRBJ2-5; 13 nucleotides line up with TRBD2. Germline CDR1 is SNHLY and CDR2 is FYNNEI. V lost 5 bases, J lost 1 base, and 10 bases stayed unmatched. The CDR3 contains 18 residues. The CDR3 nucleotides are TGTGCCAGCAGTCCTTGGACACTAGCGGGGGGGACCCAAGAGACCCAGTACTTC. Translation gives CASSPWTLAGGTQETQYF.

This clone is a singleton in its sample. The V gene is TRBV7-9, the J gene TRBJ2-3, with TRBD1 matching over 7 bases. V shed 5 bases, J shed 4 bases, and the junction held 3 bases outside the gene matches. The CDR3 consists of 13 residues. The germline gives CDR1 SEHNR, CDR2 FQNEAQ (reference sequence). The CDR3 DNA follows: TGTGCCAGCAGCACAGGGGTTTCAGATACGCAGTATTTT. The encoded protein is CASSTGVSDTQYF.

The J gene is TRBJ1-1, the V gene TRBV12-3 or TRBV12-4; no firm D call. The CDR3 has 11 amino acids. V was clipped by 6 bases and J by 1 base, with 3 bases between them. CDR3 loop: CASSQNTEAFF. The CDR3 DNA follows: TGTGCCAGCAGCCAGAACACTGAAGCTTTCTTT.

This chain links TRBV6-6 with TRBJ1-1, with D possibly being TRBD1 (6 bases). The CDR3 consists of 13 residues. V lost 6 bases and J lost 8, with 16 bases in between. Germline V gives CDR1 MNHNY, CDR2 SVGAGI (reference sequence). CDR3 sequence (DNA): TGTGCCAGCAGCCACCAGGGGCCCGGGGAAGCTTTCTTT. This gives the protein CASSHQGPGEAFF.

The rearrangement links TRBV7-9 to TRBJ2-5; D gene uncertain. This CDR3 is 15 amino acids long. The V gene's germline CDR1 is SEHNR and CDR2 FQNEAQ (reference sequence). Trimming shortened V by 2 bases and J by 2 bases, and 12 bases separated the two germline ends. CDR3 sequence (DNA): TGTGCCAGCAGCTTAAATTCAGACAAACAAGAGACCCAGTACTTC. Amino acids: CASSLNSDKQETQYF.

The rearrangement uses TRBV9 and TRBJ2-1; 9 positions agree with TRBD2. CDR1 SGDLS and CDR2 YYNGEE come from the germline V gene. The CDR3 consists of 16 residues. V trimming: 0 bases; J trimming: 6 bases; junction bases outside the gene matches: 7. The CDR3 sequence is CASSVGIAGDSNEQFF. Here the CDR3 DNA reads TGTGCCAGCAGCGTAGGTATAGCGGGGGATAGCAATGAGCAGTTCTTC.

V is TRBV19 and J is TRBJ1-3, with D possibly matching TRBD1 (6 bases). Per germline, CDR1 LNHDA and CDR2 SQIVND (reference sequence). The V end was cut by 4 bases, the J end by 2 bases, with 9 bases between. The CDR3 spans 14 residues. The CDR3, as DNA: TGTGCCAGTAGTACCCCAGGGGCTGGAAACACCATATATTTT. This gives the protein CASSTPGAGNTIYF. Drawing the rest from reference TRBV19 and TRBJ1-3, the complete variable domain is DGGITQSPKYLFRKEGQNVTLSCEQNLNHDAMYWYRQDPGQGLRLIYYSQIVNDFQKGDIAEGYSVSREKKESFPLTVTSAQKNPTAFYLCASSTPGAGNTIYFGEGSWLTVV.

This clone was observed once. The gene calls are TRBV7-6 and TRBJ1-2; possibly TRBD1 for D (5 bases). Trimming stripped 5 bases from V and 3 bases from J, with 10 bases between. CDR1 and CDR2 (germline): SGHVS, FNYEAQ. The CDR3 runs 13 residues. In nucleotides, the CDR3 is TGTGCCAGCAGCGGCGGCAGGGACTATGGCTACACCTTC. The encoded protein is CASSGGRDYGYTF.